This T cell receptor (beta chain) is from a study of CD8 T cells in ankylosing spondylitis (dated by TCRdb to 2015 to 2018). Study-level background: To find TCR variants linked to disease, the study profiled T cell receptor beta repertoires in ankylosing spondylitis patients and healthy donors. The full study cohort comprised some 27 ankylosing spondylitis patients and about 110 healthy donors. Peripheral blood samples were taken, and synovial fluid was additionally collected from ankylosing spondylitis patients. What the authors observed across the whole study: The disease-linked clones had a CD8+ phenotype and were found at relatively low frequencies in peripheral blood. Blood from ankylosing spondylitis patients appeared to be characterized by a TCR beta motif composed of about eight highly homologous amino acid variants. Some of the motif variants had been reported before in the synovial fluid and blood of reactive arthritis patients, a finding that suggests common disease-initiation mechanisms. The disease-linked clones were reported as significantly enriched in matched synovial fluid samples from ankylosing spondylitis patients.

A few counts support this clonotype. Its antigen is still unknown. The input lacks base qualities; no much larger clone sits a single base away. Sequencing relied on an Illumina HiSeq 2500. Quantitative 5'-RACE with molecular barcodes was used to prepare TCR beta libraries. The published analysis was carried out like this. A new computational method based on a probabilistic model of VDJ rearrangement was used to identify disease-linked TCR variants. The public reads were reprocessed in TCRdb via fastp at Q25 and MiXCR, keeping in-frame beta chains. Every distinct CDR3 protein forms one entry, paired with its most common genes and DNA. These V and J calls are TCRdb output, not the study's own analysis. The sample profile shows some 700,000 distinct CDR3 sequences; around 20% of them were found once. The top ten clonotypes cover 19% of the sample. According to the germline V gene, CDR1 reads SGHRS and CDR2 reads YFSETQ. Spanning cysteine to phenylalanine, the CDR3 consists of 11 amino acids. The kept DNA is CDR3 alone, 33 bases in frame from the first base. The junction shows trimming of 7 bases on V and 8 bases on J, and the gene matches do not reach 4 bases of it.

This TCR was recovered from a male donor with ankylosing spondylitis. The V and J genes are TRBV5-1 and TRBJ1-1, with 8 bases aligning to TRBD1. Sequencing used blood, either unsorted or a sorted T cell fraction (not recorded which). The encoded CDR3 is CASETGGEAFF. The nucleotides are TGCGCCAGCGAAACAGGGGGAGAAGCTTTCTTT.